This TCR beta chain was found in a study of blood T cell repertoires in COVID-19. For the study at large: Sources were T cells, B-cell-depleted T cells, or PBMCs; the material itself was cDNA or gDNA.

The data were produced by immunoSEQ multiplex PCR, yet TCRdb's version contains in-frame clones alone and is incomplete. The sample records roughly 200,000 clones, roughly 84% being singletons. The CDR3 loop spans 14 amino acids. Trimming removed 3 bases from V and 2 bases from J; junction bases left unmatched: 4. Per germline, CDR1 KGHSH and CDR2 LQKENI. The sample taken for sequencing was peripheral blood. This chain links TRBV18 with TRBJ2-7; 7 bases match TRBD1. The source of this sequence is a human donor in a cohort sampled during active COVID-19. The CDR3 bases are TGTGCCAGCTCACCCTCGGGACAGCCCTACGAGCAGTACTTC. Translation gives CASSPSGQPYEQYF.